This paragraph reports one T cell receptor beta chain. Its matching antigen is unknown. The sample is drawn from a study of CD8+CD57+ T cells in acquired aplastic anemia. General study points: There were approximately 27 CD8+ CDR3 sequences that occurred in both patients and controls.

Germline assignment: CDR1 SEHNR and CDR2 FQNEAQ (reference sequence). J lost 1 base, V lost 4 bases, and 2 bases had no gene match. The CDR3 totals 17 residues. Genomic DNA constituted the template upon which TCR beta VDJ and CDR3 profiling was performed. Each CDR3 protein gets one entry after TCRdb re-called the reads with MiXCR. The sample holds 150,000 to 200,000 distinct CDR3 sequences, 64% seen once. The clonotype was recovered from a human donor with severe aplastic anemia or a healthy control (not recorded which). Sequencing was performed on sorted CD4+, CD8+, or CD8+CD57+ T cells (not recorded which) from PBMCs. This rearrangement joins TRBV7-9 to TRBJ2-2; 14 bases map to TRBD2. The CDR3 bases are TGTGCCAGCAGCTCAGGGACTAGCGGGGGGAACACCGGGGAGCTGTTTTTT. Translating gives CASSSGTSGGNTGELFF.